The sample holds a few counts of the clone carrying this T cell receptor beta chain. The data stem from a study of CD8 T cells in ankylosing spondylitis. One entry per CDR3 protein results from TCRdb running MiXCR on the 5' RACE reads. The top ten hold 4.5% to 6% of the sample, which has 150,000 or so distinct CDR3 sequences, under 35% seen once. Germline values: CDR1 SGHRS, CDR2 YFSETQ. Trimming removed 0 bases at V and 4 bases at J, with 7 bases between. This CDR3 contains 13 residues. Sequences were obtained from synovial fluid, either unsorted or a sorted T cell fraction (not recorded which). The TCR comes from a male donor with ankylosing spondylitis. This chain joins TRBV5-1 and TRBJ1-2; D gene ambiguous. In DNA, the CDR3 is TGCGCCAGCAGCTTGGCTGTAGGCTATGGCTACACCTTC. This sequence encodes CASSLAVGYGYTF.